This T cell receptor (beta chain) was sequenced for a study of blood T cell repertoires in COVID-19. The CDR3 sequence is 17 residues long. Repertoires were generated with immunoSEQ multiplex PCR, while TCRdb's copy carries only in-frame clones and drops some. The data hold over 350,000 clones, with 85% to 90% observed a single time. Sequencing was carried out using PBMCs or T cells enriched from blood (not recorded which). The chain is built from TRBV12-2 and TRBJ2-3; the table's D gene call, TRBD1, was not cross checked with the DNA. TRBV12-2 is a documented pseudogene. The TCR sequence derives from a woman between 45 and 60 years old who had recovered from COVID-19. The CDR3 is CASRRDRDPIGVDTQYF. For the CDR3, the DNA is TGTGCAAGTCGCCGGGACAGGGACCCGATTGGTGTCGATACGCAGTATTTT.